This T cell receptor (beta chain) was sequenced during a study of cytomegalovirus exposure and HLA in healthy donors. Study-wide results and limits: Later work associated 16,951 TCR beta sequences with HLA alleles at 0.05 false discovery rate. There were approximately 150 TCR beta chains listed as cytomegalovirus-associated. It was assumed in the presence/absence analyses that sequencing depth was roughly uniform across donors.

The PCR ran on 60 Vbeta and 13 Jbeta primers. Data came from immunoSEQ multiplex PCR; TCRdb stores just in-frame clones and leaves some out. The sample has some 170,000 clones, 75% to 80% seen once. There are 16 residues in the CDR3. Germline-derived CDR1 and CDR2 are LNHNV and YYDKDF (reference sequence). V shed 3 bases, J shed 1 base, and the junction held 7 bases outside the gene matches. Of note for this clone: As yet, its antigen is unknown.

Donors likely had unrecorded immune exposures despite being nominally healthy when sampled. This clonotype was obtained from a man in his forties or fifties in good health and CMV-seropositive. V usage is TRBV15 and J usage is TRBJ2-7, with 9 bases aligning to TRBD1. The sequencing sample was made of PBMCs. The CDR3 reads CATSSGRTGASYEQYF. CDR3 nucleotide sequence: TGTGCCACCAGCAGTGGGAGGACAGGGGCGTCCTACGAGCAGTACTTC.